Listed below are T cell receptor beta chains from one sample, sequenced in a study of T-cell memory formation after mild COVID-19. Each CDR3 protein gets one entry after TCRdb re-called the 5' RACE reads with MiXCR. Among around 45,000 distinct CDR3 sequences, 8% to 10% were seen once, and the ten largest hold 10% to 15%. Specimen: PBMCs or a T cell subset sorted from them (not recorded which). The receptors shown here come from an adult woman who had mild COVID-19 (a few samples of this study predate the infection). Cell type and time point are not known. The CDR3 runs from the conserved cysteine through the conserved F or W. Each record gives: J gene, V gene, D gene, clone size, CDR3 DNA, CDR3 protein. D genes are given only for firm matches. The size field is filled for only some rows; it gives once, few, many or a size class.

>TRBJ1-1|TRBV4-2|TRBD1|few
TGTGCCAGCAGCCAGCCCACCGGGACAGCGAACACTGAAGCTTTCTTT
CASSQPTGTANTEAFF
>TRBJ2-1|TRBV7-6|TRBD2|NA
TGTGCCAGCAGCTTATCGAGCGGGGGCGGCCTGTTCTTC
CASSLSSGGGLFF
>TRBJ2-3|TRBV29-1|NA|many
TGCAGCGTTCGGGGGTTCGGGGGAGAAGCTAGCACAGATACGCAGTATTTT
CSVRGFGGEASTDTQYF
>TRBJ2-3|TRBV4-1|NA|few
TGCGCCAGCAGCCAAGGGGGATTAGCGAGGGCAGATACGCAGTATTTT
CASSQGGLARADTQYF
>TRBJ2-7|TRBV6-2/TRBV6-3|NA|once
TGTGCCAGCAGTTACTCGCGGGGTCCCTACGAGCAGTACTTC
CASSYSRGPYEQYF
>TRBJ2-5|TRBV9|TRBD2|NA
TGTGCCAGCAGCGATACTAGCGGGGGAGAGACCCAGTACTTC
CASSDTSGGETQYF
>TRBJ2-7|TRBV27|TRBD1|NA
TGTGCCAGCAGTTACAGGGGACACTCCTACGAGCAGTACTTC
CASSYRGHSYEQYF
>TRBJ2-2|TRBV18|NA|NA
TGTGCCAGCTCACCAGGATTGTTGAGCCGCGCGAACACCGGGGAGCTGTTTTTT
CASSPGLLSRANTGELFF
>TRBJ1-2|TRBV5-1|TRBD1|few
TGCGCCAGCAGTTCCATTGAACAACGACAGGGTTATGGCTACACCTTC
CASSSIEQRQGYGYTF
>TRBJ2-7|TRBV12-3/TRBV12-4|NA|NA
TGTGCCAGCAGTTCGGGGCAAGTCTACGAGCAGTACTTC
CASSSGQVYEQYF
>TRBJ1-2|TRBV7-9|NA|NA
TGTGCCAGCAGTTCAGACTTTTACGGCTACACCTTC
CASSSDFYGYTF
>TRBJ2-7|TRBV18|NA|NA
TGTGCCAGCTCAAAGGACGCCGCGGACGAGCAGTACTTC
CASSKDAADEQYF
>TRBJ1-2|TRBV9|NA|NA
TGTGCCAGCAGCGTAGACCCGGGCTCGGTTGGCTACACCTTC
CASSVDPGSVGYTF
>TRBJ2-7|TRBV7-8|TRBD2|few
TGTGCCAGCAGCTCGACCGCCGGGACTAGCAGACCCTACGAGCAGTACTTC
CASSSTAGTSRPYEQYF
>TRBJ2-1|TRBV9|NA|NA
TGTGCCAGCAGCGTAGATCCCGCGCATAGCGGCCCATCCTACAATGAGCAGTTCTTC
CASSVDPAHSGPSYNEQFF
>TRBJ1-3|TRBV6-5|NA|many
TGTGCCAGCAGTTACTCGAGGCGGTCGTACTCTGGAAACACCATATATTTT
CASSYSRRSYSGNTIYF
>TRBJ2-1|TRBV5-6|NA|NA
TGTGCCAGCAACCGACGGCAGGGGGGGGTGGATGAGCAGTTCTTC
CASNRRQGGVDEQFF
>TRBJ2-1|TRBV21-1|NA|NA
TGTGCCAGCAGCCCCAGGGACTATACCGACAATGAGCAGTTCTTC
CASSPRDYTDNEQFF
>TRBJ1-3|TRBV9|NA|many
TGTGCCAGCAGCGTAAGGACAGACGGAAACACCATATATTTT
CASSVRTDGNTIYF
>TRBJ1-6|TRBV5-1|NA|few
TGCGCCAGCAGCTCTTCGAACTGGGATGGCAAGTCACCCCTCCACTTT
CASSSSNWDGKSPLHF
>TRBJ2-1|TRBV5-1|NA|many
TGCGCCAGCAGCTTGACTACAGGGAAAGTGTCCTACAATGAGCAGTTCTTC
CASSLTTGKVSYNEQFF
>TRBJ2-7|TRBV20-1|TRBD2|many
TGCAGTGCTAGGGATCTAGCGGGAGGGCTTTACGAGCAGTACTTC
CSARDLAGGLYEQYF
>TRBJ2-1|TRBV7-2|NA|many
TGTGCCAGCAGCTTATCGGGGCGGCAGAGTAATGAGCAGTTCTTC
CASSLSGRQSNEQFF
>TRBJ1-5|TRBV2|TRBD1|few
TGTGCCAGCGGGACAGGGTTTAGCAATCAGCCCCAGCATTTT
CASGTGFSNQPQHF
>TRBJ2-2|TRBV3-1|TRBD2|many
TGTGCCAGCAGCCCGAAAGAGACTAGCGGGCCGGGAGGCACCGGGGAGCTGTTTTTT
CASSPKETSGPGGTGELFF
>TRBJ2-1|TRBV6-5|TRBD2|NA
TGTGCCAGCAGTTACTCGGGACTAGCGGGACCAAGCTCCTACAATGAGCAGTTCTTC
CASSYSGLAGPSSYNEQFF
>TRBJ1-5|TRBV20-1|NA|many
TGCAGTGCTAGTGGAGCAGCAGATAGCAATCAGCCCCAGCATTTT
CSASGAADSNQPQHF
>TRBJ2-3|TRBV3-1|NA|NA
TGTGCCAGCAGCCAAGATGGGGGGAGAGGAGATACGCAGTATTTT
CASSQDGGRGDTQYF
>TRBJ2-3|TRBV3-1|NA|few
TGTGCCAGCAGCCGGAGACTGACTGCTGCATCCACAGATACGCAGTATTTT
CASSRRLTAASTDTQYF